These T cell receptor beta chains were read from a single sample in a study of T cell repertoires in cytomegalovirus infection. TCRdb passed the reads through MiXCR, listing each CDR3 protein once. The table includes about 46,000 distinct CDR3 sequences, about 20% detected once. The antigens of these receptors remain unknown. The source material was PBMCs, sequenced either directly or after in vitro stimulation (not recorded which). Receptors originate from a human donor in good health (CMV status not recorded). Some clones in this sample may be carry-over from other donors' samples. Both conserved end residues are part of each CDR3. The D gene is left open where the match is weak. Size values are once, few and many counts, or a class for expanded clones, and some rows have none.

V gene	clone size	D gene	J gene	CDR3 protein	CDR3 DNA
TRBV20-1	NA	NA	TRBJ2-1	CSARFLVGDEQFF	TGCAGTGCTAGATTTCTAGTCGGCGATGAGCAGTTCTTC
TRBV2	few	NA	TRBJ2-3	CASSEATWTDTSTDTQYF	TGTGCCAGCAGTGAAGCGACTTGGACGGACACTAGCACAGATACGCAGTATTTT
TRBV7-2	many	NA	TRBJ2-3	CASSEMATDTQYF	TGTGCCAGCAGCGAAATGGCCACGGATACGCAGTATTTT
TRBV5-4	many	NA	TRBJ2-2	CASSDGGGTGELFF	TGTGCCAGCAGCGACGGAGGAGGCACCGGGGAGCTGTTTTTT
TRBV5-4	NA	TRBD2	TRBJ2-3	CASSLPDWGRAGSTDTQYF	TGTGCCAGCAGCCTTCCGGATTGGGGGAGGGCCGGGAGCACAGATACGCAGTATTTT
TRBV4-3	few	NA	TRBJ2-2	CASSQLRAGELFF	TGCGCCAGCAGCCAACTGAGGGCCGGGGAGCTGTTTTTT
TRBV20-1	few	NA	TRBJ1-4	CSARVGQRATNEKLFF	TGCAGTGCTAGGGTCGGCCAGCGGGCAACTAATGAAAAACTGTTTTTT
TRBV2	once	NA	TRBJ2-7	CASTSTYEQYF	TGTGCCAGCACCAGCACCTACGAGCAGTACTTC
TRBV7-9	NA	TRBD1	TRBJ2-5	CASSTRPNRGQETQYF	TGTGCCAGCAGCACCCGCCCCAACAGGGGTCAAGAGACCCAGTACTTC
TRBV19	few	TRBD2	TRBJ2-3	CASRAGSTDTQYF	TGTGCCAGCCGAGCGGGGAGCACAGATACGCAGTATTTT
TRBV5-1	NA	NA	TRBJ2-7	CASSLVVGGFYEQYF	TGCGCCAGCAGCTTGGTCGTCGGGGGCTTCTACGAGCAGTACTTC
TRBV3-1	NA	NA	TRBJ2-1	CASSQDLGRAGEQFF	TGTGCCAGCAGCCAAGATCTAGGAAGGGCCGGGGAGCAGTTCTTC
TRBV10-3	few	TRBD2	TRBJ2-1	CAISGLAGDASEQFF	TGTGCCATCAGTGGACTAGCGGGGGACGCTAGTGAGCAGTTCTTC
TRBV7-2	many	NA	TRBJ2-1	CASSADRVFNEQFF	TGTGCCAGCAGCGCCGACAGAGTATTCAATGAGCAGTTCTTC
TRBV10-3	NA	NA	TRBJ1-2	CASGGPGEVGYTF	TGTGCCTCTGGGGGCCCCGGCGAAGTTGGCTACACCTTC
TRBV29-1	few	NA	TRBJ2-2	CSVEFAKGTGELFF	TGCAGCGTTGAATTCGCCAAGGGAACCGGGGAGCTGTTTTTT
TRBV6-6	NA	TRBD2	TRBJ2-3	CASSQRAGGYTQYF	TGTGCCAGCAGCCAAAGGGCGGGGGGTTATACGCAGTATTTT
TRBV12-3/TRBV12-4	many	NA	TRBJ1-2	CASSLATGYGYTF	TGTGCCAGCAGTTTAGCGACAGGCTATGGCTACACCTTC
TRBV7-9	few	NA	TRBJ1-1	CASKKTAEAFF	TGTGCCAGCAAGAAAACAGCTGAAGCTTTCTTT
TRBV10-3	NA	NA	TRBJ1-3	CAISPGTSSGNTIYF	TGTGCCATCAGTCCCGGGACCAGCTCTGGAAACACCATATATTTT
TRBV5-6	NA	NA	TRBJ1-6	CASSLGTVGYNSPLHF	TGTGCCAGCAGCTTGGGGACAGTCGGCTATAATTCACCCCTCCACTTT
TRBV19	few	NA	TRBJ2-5	CASSTGETQYF	TGTGCCAGTAGCACCGGGGAGACCCAGTACTTC
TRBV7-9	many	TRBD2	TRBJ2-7	CASSFSGGDPYEQYF	TGTGCCAGCAGCTTCAGCGGGGGGGATCCCTACGAGCAGTACTTC
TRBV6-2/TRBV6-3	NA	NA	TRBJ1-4	CASSRFYDAWTVKGGGEKLFF	TGTGCCAGCAGCCGCTTTTACGATGCCTGGACCGTCAAAGGTGGCGGGGAAAAACTGTTTTTT
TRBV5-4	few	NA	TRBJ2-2	CASSTKATNTGELFF	TGTGCCAGCAGCACAAAAGCGACGAACACCGGGGAGCTGTTTTTT
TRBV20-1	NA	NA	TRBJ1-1	CSARSRGTEAFF	TGCAGTGCTAGATCGAGGGGGACTGAAGCTTTCTTT
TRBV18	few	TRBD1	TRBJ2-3	CASSTKGAGGPDTQYF	TGTGCCAGCTCAACCAAGGGGGCAGGGGGCCCAGATACGCAGTATTTT
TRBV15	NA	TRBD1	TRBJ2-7	CATSRKGTGVEQYF	TGTGCCACCAGCAGAAAAGGGACAGGGGTCGAGCAGTACTTC
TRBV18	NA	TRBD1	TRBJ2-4	CASSPGIGGVKNIQYF	TGTGCCAGCTCACCGGGGATAGGGGGCGTCAAAAACATTCAGTACTTC
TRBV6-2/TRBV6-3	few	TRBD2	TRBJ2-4	CATNPGLAWITKNIQYF	TGTGCCACCAATCCGGGACTAGCGTGGATAACCAAAAACATTCAGTACTTC
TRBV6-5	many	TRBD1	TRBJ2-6	CASSSTGQVQSGANVLTF	TGTGCCAGCAGTTCCACGGGACAGGTTCAGTCTGGGGCCAACGTCCTGACTTTC
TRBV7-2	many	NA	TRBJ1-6	CASSLFGLTGSPLHF	TGTGCCAGCAGCTTATTTGGACTGACCGGTTCACCCCTCCACTTT
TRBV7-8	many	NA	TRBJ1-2	CASSLGYNLEGYTF	TGTGCCAGCAGCTTAGGCTACAACTTGGAAGGCTACACCTTC
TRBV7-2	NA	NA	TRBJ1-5	CASSLVSGLSQPQHF	TGTGCCAGCAGCTTAGTATCAGGGCTTTCTCAGCCCCAGCATTTT
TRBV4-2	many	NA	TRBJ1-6	CASSQEVQRDYYNSPLHF	TGTGCCAGCAGCCAAGAGGTCCAGAGGGACTATTATAATTCACCCCTCCACTTT
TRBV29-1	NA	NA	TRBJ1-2	CSVQGSVINYGYTF	TGCAGCGTGCAGGGAAGCGTAATTAACTATGGCTACACCTTC
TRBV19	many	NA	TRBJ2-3	CASSADSYTDTQYF	TGTGCCAGTAGTGCGGACTCCTACACAGATACGCAGTATTTT
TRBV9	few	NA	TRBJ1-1	CASSVTVNTEAFF	TGTGCCAGCAGCGTGACAGTGAACACTGAAGCTTTCTTT
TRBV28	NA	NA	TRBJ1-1	CASGPPATEAFF	TGTGCCAGCGGCCCCCCGGCCACTGAAGCTTTCTTT
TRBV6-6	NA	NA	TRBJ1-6	CATDRDGYNSPLHF	TGTGCCACTGACCGGGACGGCTATAATTCACCCCTCCACTTT
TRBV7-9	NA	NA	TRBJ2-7	CASSLALMGSEQYF	TGTGCCAGCAGCTTAGCCCTAATGGGAAGCGAGCAGTACTTC
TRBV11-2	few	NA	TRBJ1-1	CASSAGRGDTEAFF	TGTGCCAGCAGCGCCGGAAGGGGAGACACTGAAGCTTTCTTT
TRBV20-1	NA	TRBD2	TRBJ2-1	CSAPTSGFNNEQFF	TGCAGTGCTCCGACTAGCGGATTCAATAATGAGCAGTTCTTC
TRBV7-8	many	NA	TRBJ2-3	CASSLGRADTQYF	TGTGCCAGCAGCTTAGGGCGGGCAGATACGCAGTATTTT
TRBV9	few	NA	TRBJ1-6	CASSVGIGINSPLHF	TGTGCCAGCAGCGTTGGAATAGGGATTAATTCACCCCTCCACTTT
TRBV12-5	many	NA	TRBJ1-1	CASGQSMNTEAFF	TGTGCTAGTGGTCAATCCATGAACACTGAAGCTTTCTTT
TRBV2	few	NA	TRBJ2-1	CASSESGGKQFF	TGTGCCAGCAGTGAAAGTGGAGGGAAGCAGTTCTTC
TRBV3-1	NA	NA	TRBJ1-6	CASSQVPGYNSPLHF	TGTGCCAGCAGCCAAGTACCAGGTTATAATTCACCCCTCCACTTT
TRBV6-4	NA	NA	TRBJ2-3	CASSPVLTSTDTQYF	TGTGCCAGCAGTCCGGTATTAACTAGCACAGATACGCAGTATTTT
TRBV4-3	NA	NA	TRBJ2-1	CASSQDRRGAYNEQFF	TGCGCCAGCAGCCAAGATCGGAGGGGCGCGTACAATGAGCAGTTCTTC
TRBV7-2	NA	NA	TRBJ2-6	CASSLIRSGANVLTF	TGTGCCAGCAGCTTAATTCGTTCTGGGGCCAACGTCCTGACTTTC
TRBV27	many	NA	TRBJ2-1	CASSQFRNNEQFF	TGTGCCAGCAGTCAGTTTAGAAACAATGAGCAGTTCTTC
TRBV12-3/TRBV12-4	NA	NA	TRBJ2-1	CASSWDFGGPFF	TGTGCCAGCAGTTGGGACTTCGGGGGACCTTTCTTC
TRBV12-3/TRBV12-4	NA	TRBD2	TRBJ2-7	CASSPAGANEQYF	TGTGCCAGCAGTCCCGCGGGAGCCAACGAGCAGTACTTC
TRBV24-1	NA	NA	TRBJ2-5	CATSASQETQYF	TGTGCCACCAGTGCTAGCCAAGAGACCCAGTACTTC
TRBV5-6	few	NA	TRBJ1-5	CASSQMDRSNQPQHF	TGTGCCAGCAGCCAAATGGACCGGAGCAATCAGCCCCAGCATTTT
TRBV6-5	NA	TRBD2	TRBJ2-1	CASSYSASGGAFYNEQFF	TGTGCCAGCAGTTACTCGGCTAGCGGGGGGGCCTTCTACAATGAGCAGTTCTTC
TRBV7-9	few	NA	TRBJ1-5	CASSLGGRGNGQGQPQHF	TGTGCCAGCAGCTTAGGTGGTAGGGGGAATGGGCAAGGGCAGCCCCAGCATTTT
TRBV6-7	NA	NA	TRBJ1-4	CASSYAAIFEKLFF	TGTGCCAGCAGTTACGCGGCTATCTTCGAAAAACTGTTTTTT
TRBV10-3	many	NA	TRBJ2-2	CAISESRGNTGELFF	TGTGCCATCAGTGAGTCCAGGGGAAACACCGGGGAGCTGTTTTTT